These 13 T cell receptor beta chains share one sample of origin, sequenced in a study of cytomegalovirus exposure and HLA in healthy donors. Sequencing used immunoSEQ multiplex PCR; TCRdb keeps in-frame clones, though not all of them. The sample has about 170,000 clones, 85% to 90% seen once. Sequenced material: PBMCs. The receptors originated from a man aged 18 to 30 in good health and CMV-seropositive.

The CDR3 nucleotides are TGCAGCGTTGTTGGGGCAGCGAGGAACAATGAGCAGTTCTTC. It yields the protein CSVVGAARNNEQFF. This chain links TRBV29-1 with TRBJ2-1, with D tentatively TRBD1 (5 bases). V lost 4 bases, J lost 5 bases, and 15 bases lay in between. Germline loops: CDR1 SQVTM, CDR2 ANQGSEA. CDR3 length: 14 amino acids.

The chain carries TRBV5-1 and TRBJ2-3, with 7 bases that match TRBD2. Germline V gene lookup returns CDR1 SGHRS and CDR2 YFSETQ. J lost 8 bases, V lost 2 bases, and 11 bases had no gene match. The CDR3 contains 15 residues. CDR3 DNA sequence: TGCGCCAGCAGCTTTTGGGCGGGAGCGGACGTTACGCAGTATTTT. Encoded protein: CASSFWAGADVTQYF.

This chain connects TRBV7-3 to TRBJ2-1; 11 bases align to TRBD2. The CDR3 is made up of 14 amino acids. V lost 5 bases, J lost 5 bases, and 2 bases stayed unmatched. Germline V CDR1 and CDR2: SGHTA, FQGTGA. The CDR3 nucleotides are TGTGCCAGCAGCCCGGGACTAGCGGACAATGAGCAGTTCTTC. Its protein product is CASSPGLADNEQFF.

The V call is TRBV19, the J call TRBJ2-3; TRBD2 might be the D (5 bases). Looked up from germline, CDR1 is LNHDA and CDR2 is SQIVND (reference sequence). CDR3 size: 15 residues. Trimming took off 6 bases at V and 0 bases at J, with 13 bases between the two ends. The CDR3 is CASSLLGRSTDTQYF. CDR3 coding DNA: TGTGCCAGTAGCCTACTAGGGAGAAGCACAGATACGCAGTATTTT.

The rearrangement joins TRBV6-1 to TRBJ2-7; 12 nucleotides match TRBD2. CDR3 length equals 14 residues. Germline CDR1 is MNHNS and CDR2 is SASEGT. The trim removed 7 bases at V and 5 bases at J, leaving 6 bases unmatched. CDR3 protein: CASMRLAGVDEQYF. The CDR3 DNA sequence: TGTGCCAGCATGAGACTAGCGGGAGTTGACGAGCAGTACTTC.

The chain carries TRBV9 and TRBJ1-1; no clear D gene. Germline V gene sequence: CDR1 SGDLS, CDR2 YYNGEE. Between the trimmed V and J ends, which lost 2 bases and 2 bases, there was a span of 7 bases. The CDR3 has 13 amino acids. Written as DNA, the CDR3 is TGTGCCAGCAGCGTTACAGTAAACACTGAAGCTTTCTTT. Protein product: CASSVTVNTEAFF.

V and J are TRBV6-1 and TRBJ2-1, with 9 bases matching TRBD2. The CDR3 totals 14 residues. Losses at the gene ends were 3 bases for V and 9 bases for J; bases not matched to a gene: 6. Germline V lookup: CDR1 MNHNS, CDR2 SASEGT. CDR3 nucleotide sequence: TGTGCCAGCAGTGAGCAGCGGGAGGTCTTTGAGCAGTTCTTC. Its translation is CASSEQREVFEQFF.

The rearrangement uses TRBV23-1 and TRBJ1-5; TRBD1 matches 7 bases. TRBV23-1 is an open reading frame, and its role is uncertain. The CDR3 totals 16 residues. The V and J ends lost 6 bases and 5 bases, in that order; junction bases with no gene match: 13. This CDR3 reads CASSRLTGDRDQPQHF. CDR3 DNA sequence: TGCGCCAGCAGCCGACTCACAGGGGATCGGGATCAGCCCCAGCATTTT.

J is TRBJ2-3 and V is TRBV2; 8 bases are shared with TRBD2. The V gene end was trimmed by 2 bases and the J gene end by 5 bases; junction bases not matched to a gene: 9. This CDR3 comprises 16 residues. Germline loops: CDR1 SNHLY, CDR2 FYNNEI. The chain's CDR3 is CASSERREGRVDTQYF. The CDR3 region has the DNA TGTGCCAGCAGTGAAAGACGGGAGGGCCGGGTAGATACGCAGTATTTT.

This chain links TRBV5-4 with TRBJ2-1, with 9 bases that match TRBD2. Germline V gene data show CDR1 as SGHNT and CDR2 as YYREEE (reference sequence). This CDR3 is built from 16 residues. After removal of 4 bases from V and 2 bases from J, the junction contained 7 bases not matched to a gene. DNA of the CDR3: TGTGCCAGCAGCCTTGATCCTAGCGGGACCTACAATGAGCAGTTCTTC. Translated, it gives CASSLDPSGTYNEQFF.

J is TRBJ2-1 and V is TRBV4-1, with 7 positions matching TRBD1. The junction had 4 bases not matched to a gene; V was cut back by 0 bases and J by 8 bases. This CDR3 has 14 amino acids. Germline lookup yields CDR1 MGHRA and CDR2 YSYEKL. The CDR3 protein is CASSQDSTGYEQFF. CDR3 DNA sequence: TGCGCCAGCAGCCAAGATTCGACAGGGTATGAGCAGTTCTTC.

The rearrangement uses TRBV27 and TRBJ1-4; 9 nucleotides match TRBD1. The CDR3 length is 15 residues. The V segment lost 1 base and the J segment 5 bases; nucleotides outside the gene matches: 2. CDR1 and CDR2 from the germline V gene are MNHEY and SMNVEV (reference sequence). CDR3 bases: TGTGCCAGCAGTTTATTGGGACAGGGAAATGAAAAACTGTTTTTT. Its protein is CASSLLGQGNEKLFF.

This chain links TRBV5-1 with TRBJ2-1; no firm D call. Trimming cost V 0 bases and J 0 bases, with 7 bases left between them. Germline V gives CDR1 SGHRS, CDR2 YFSETQ. CDR3 size: 15 residues. CDR3 in amino acids: CASSLDESSYNEQFF. The CDR3 coding sequence is TGCGCCAGCAGCTTGGATGAGAGCTCCTACAATGAGCAGTTCTTC. Complete variable domain (other parts from reference TRBV5-1 and TRBJ2-1): KAGVTQTPRYLIKTRGQQVTLSCSPISGHRSVSWYQQTPGQGLQFLFEYFSETQRNKGNFPGRFSGRQFSNSRSEMNVSTLELGDSALYLCASSLDESSYNEQFFGPGTRLTVL.